One sample yielded the 9 T cell receptor beta chains listed below, sequenced in a study of blood T cells in healthy people across ages. A J-beta primer mix and a sample-barcoded 5' primer were used in a second PCR of about 7 to 12 cycles. One entry per CDR3 protein, called by TCRdb with MiXCR from the 5' RACE reads. This sample has around 1,800,000 distinct CDR3 sequences, with about two fifths found just once. Sequencing input: blood. These receptors all come from a human donor in good health.

A note on this clonotype: A much larger clone lies a single base off, so this may be a read error. The chain recombines TRBV12-3 or TRBV12-4 with TRBJ2-1; the D gene could be TRBD1 or TRBD2 (6 bases each). Trimming cost V 5 bases and J 13 bases, with 15 bases left between them. There are 12 residues in the CDR3. CDR3 bases: TGTGCCAGCAGTGGGGGCCGGGAGACCCAGTTCTTC. Translating gives CASSGGRETQFF.

This clonotype was detected only a few times. The rearrangement uses TRBV20-1 and TRBJ2-5; the match to TRBD2 covers 12 bases. With 4 bases clipped from V and 6 bases from J, the junction kept 9 bases outside the gene matches. Germline assignment: CDR1 DFQATT and CDR2 SNEGSKA (reference sequence). The CDR3 has 15 amino acids. CDR3: CSAISGLAGWQTQYF. The CDR3 nucleotides are TGCAGTGCTATATCTGGACTAGCGGGGTGGCAGACCCAGTACTTC.

This sequence joins TRBV12-3 or TRBV12-4 and TRBJ1-5; D is perhaps TRBD1 (6 bases). V lost 5 bases to trimming and J lost 4 bases, with 15 bases between them. The CDR3 is 15 amino acids. CDR3: CASSLQGLTNQPQHF. CDR3 nucleotide sequence: TGTGCCAGCAGTCTACAGGGTCTCACTAATCAGCCCCAGCATTTT.

V is TRBV27 and J is TRBJ1-5, with D tentatively TRBD1 (5 bases). V was clipped by 6 bases and J by 2 bases, with 11 bases between them. Germline CDR1 reads MNHEY; CDR2 reads SMNVEV (reference sequence). The CDR3 is made up of 14 amino acids. The CDR3 DNA follows: TGTGCCAGCAGGGAGGGGTTAGGCAATCAGCCCCAGCATTTT. This codes for CASREGLGNQPQHF.

This clonotype was seen a handful of times. The chain uses TRBV7-2 and TRBJ2-5; 11 bases agree with TRBD2. The V gene's germline CDR1 is SGHTA and CDR2 FQGNSA. The CDR3 runs 14 residues. The V and J ends lost 3 bases and 6 bases, in that order; junction bases with no gene match: 3. The chain's CDR3 is CASSFSGGEQTQYF. The CDR3 region has the DNA TGTGCCAGCAGCTTTAGCGGGGGGGAACAGACCCAGTACTTC.

This clonotype was detected a few times. CDR3 sequence: CASSRGQGASGANVLTF. CDR3 coding DNA: TGTGCCAGCAGCAGGGGACAGGGGGCAAGTGGGGCCAACGTCCTGACTTTC. The gene calls are TRBV7-2 and TRBJ2-6, with 12 bases fitting TRBD1. This CDR3 contains 17 residues. V lost 5 bases and J lost 3; bases outside the gene matches: 5. Germline V gene sequence: CDR1 SGHTA, CDR2 FQGNSA.

This clonotype was seen at least ten times. The genes are TRBV15 and TRBJ2-1, with unresolved D. CDR3 size: 13 residues. CDR1 and CDR2 from the germline V gene are LNHNV and YYDKDF (reference sequence). V lost 8 bases to trimming and J lost 4 bases, with 12 bases between them. This CDR3 is CATGNSIYNEQFF. CDR3 nucleotide sequence: TGTGCCACCGGGAACTCAATATACAATGAGCAGTTCTTC.

Of note for this clonotype: A clone one base away is much larger, so this may be a read error. V is TRBV15 and J is TRBJ2-5; D is possibly TRBD1 (5 bases). There are 16 residues in the CDR3. Germline lookup yields CDR1 LNHNV and CDR2 YYDKDF (reference sequence). CDR3 residues: CATSRPGTGPSGEQHF. CDR3 sequence (DNA): TGTGCCACCAGCAGACCAGGCACAGGTCCGTCTGGCGAGCAGCACTTC. The full variable domain, with the rest looked up from reference TRBV15 and TRBJ2-5, is DAMVIQNPRYQVTQFGKPVTLSCSQTLNHNVMYWYQQKSSQAPKLLFHYYDKDFNNEADTPDNFQSRRPNTSFCFLDIRSPGLGDTAMYLCATSRPGTGPSGEQHFGPGTRLLVL.

This clonotype was detected ten times or more. The V call is TRBV29-1, the J call TRBJ1-2, with 7 bases matching TRBD1. With 8 bases clipped from V and 6 bases from J, the junction kept 12 bases outside the gene matches. Germline V gene data show CDR1 as SQVTM and CDR2 as ANQGSEA. This CDR3 comprises 13 residues. The CDR3 reads CSLTLRDRHGYTF. The CDR3, as DNA: TGCAGCCTCACCCTCCGGGACAGACATGGCTACACCTTC.